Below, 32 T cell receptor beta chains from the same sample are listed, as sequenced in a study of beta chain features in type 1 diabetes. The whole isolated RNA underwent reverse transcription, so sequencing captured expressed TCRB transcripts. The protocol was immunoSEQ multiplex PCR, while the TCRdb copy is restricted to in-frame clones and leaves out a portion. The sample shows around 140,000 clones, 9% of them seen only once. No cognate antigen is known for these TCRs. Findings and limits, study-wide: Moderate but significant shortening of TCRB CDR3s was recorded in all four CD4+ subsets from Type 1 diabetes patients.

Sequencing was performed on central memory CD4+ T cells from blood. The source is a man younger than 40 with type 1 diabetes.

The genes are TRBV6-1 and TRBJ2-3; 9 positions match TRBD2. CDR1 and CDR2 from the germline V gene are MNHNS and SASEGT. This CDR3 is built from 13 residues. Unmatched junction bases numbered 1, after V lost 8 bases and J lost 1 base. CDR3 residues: CASVAGGTDTQYF. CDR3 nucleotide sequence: TGTGCCAGCGTAGCGGGGGGCACAGATACGCAGTATTTT.

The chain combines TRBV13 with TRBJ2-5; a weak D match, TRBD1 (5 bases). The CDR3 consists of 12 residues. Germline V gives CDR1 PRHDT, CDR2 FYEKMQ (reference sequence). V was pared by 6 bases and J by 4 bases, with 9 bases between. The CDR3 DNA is TGTGCCAGCAGGACAGCCGGAGAGACCCAGTACTTC. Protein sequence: CASRTAGETQYF. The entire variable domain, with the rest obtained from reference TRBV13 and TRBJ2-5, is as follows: AAGVIQSPRHLIKEKRETATLKCYPIPRHDTVYWYQQGPGQDPQFLISFYEKMQSDKGSIPDRFSAQQFSDYHSELNMSSLELGDSALYFCASRTAGETQYFGPGTRLLVL.

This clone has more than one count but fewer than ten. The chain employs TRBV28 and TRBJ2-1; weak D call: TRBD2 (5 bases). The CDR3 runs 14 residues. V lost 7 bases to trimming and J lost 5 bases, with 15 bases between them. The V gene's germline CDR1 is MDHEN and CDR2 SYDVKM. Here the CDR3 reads CASTRGGLNNEQFF. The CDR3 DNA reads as TGTGCCAGCACGCGAGGAGGACTTAACAATGAGCAGTTCTTC.

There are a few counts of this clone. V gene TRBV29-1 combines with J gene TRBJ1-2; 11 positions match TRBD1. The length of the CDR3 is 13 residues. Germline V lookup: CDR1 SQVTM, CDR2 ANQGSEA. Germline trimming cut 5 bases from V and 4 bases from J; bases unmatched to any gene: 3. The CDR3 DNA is TGCAGCGTTTCCGGGACAGGGGGCTATGGCTACACCTTC. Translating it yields CSVSGTGGYGYTF. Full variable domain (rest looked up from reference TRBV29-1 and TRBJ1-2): SAVISQKPSRDICQRGTSLTIQCQVDSQVTMMFWYRQQPGQSLTLIATANQGSEATYESGFVIDKFPISRPNLTFSTLTVSNMSPEDSSIYLCSVSGTGGYGYTFGSGTRLTVV.

The CDR3 nucleotides are TGTGCCTGGAGTACCGCAGGGGGTGAGCAGTTCTTC. Its protein product is CAWSTAGGEQFF. The gene calls are TRBV30 and TRBJ2-1; 7 positions match TRBD1. CDR3 length: 12 residues. Unmatched junction bases numbered 4, after V lost 2 bases and J lost 9 bases. Germline CDR1 GTSNPN, CDR2 SVGIG (reference sequence). Variable domain in full (rest from reference TRBV30 and TRBJ2-1): SQTIHQWPATLVQPVGSPLSLECTVEGTSNPNLYWYRQAAGRGLQLLFYSVGIGQISSEVPQNLSASRPQDRQFILSSKKLLLSDSGFYLCAWSTAGGEQFFGPGTRLTVL.

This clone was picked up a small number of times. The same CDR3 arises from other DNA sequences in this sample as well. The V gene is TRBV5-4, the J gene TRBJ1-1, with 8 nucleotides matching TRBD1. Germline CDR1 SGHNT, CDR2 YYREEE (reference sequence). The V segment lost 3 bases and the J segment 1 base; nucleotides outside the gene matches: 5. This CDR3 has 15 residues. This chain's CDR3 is CASSSPGTGNTEAFF. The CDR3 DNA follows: TGTGCCAGCAGCTCTCCCGGGACAGGGAACACTGAAGCTTTCTTT.

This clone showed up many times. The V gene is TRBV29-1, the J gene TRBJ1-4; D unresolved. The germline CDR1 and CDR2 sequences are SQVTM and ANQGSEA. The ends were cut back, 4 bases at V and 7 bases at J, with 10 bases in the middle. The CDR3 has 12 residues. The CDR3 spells CSVAPSGEKLFF. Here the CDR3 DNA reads TGCAGCGTTGCCCCCTCCGGTGAAAAACTGTTTTTT.

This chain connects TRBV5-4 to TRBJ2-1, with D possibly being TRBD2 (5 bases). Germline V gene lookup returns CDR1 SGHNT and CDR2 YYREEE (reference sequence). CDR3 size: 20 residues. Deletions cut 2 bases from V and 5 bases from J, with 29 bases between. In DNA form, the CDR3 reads TGTGCCAGCAGCTTAGCGGAGGTCCGACTGAGAAGGCGGGCGAACAATGAGCAGTTCTTC. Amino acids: CASSLAEVRLRRRANNEQFF.

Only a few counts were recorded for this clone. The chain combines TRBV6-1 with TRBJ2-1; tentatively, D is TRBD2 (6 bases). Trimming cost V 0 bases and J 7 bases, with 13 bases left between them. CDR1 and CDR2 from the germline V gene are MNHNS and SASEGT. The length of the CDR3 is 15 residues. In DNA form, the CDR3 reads TGTGCCAGCAGTGAAGCAGGGGCTAGCGAGAATGAGCAGTTCTTC. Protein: CASSEAGASENEQFF.

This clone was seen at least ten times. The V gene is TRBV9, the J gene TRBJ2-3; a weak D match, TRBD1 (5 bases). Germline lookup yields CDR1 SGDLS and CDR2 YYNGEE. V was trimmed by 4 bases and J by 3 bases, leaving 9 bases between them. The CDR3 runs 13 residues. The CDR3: CASSPRQTDTQYF. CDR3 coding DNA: TGTGCCAGCAGCCCGAGACAGACAGATACGCAGTATTTT.

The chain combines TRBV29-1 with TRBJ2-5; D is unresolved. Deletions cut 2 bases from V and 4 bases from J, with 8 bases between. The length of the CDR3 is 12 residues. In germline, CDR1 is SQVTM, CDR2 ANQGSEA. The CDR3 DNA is TGCAGCGTTGAAAAGCGTGGAGAGACCCAGTACTTC. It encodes CSVEKRGETQYF.

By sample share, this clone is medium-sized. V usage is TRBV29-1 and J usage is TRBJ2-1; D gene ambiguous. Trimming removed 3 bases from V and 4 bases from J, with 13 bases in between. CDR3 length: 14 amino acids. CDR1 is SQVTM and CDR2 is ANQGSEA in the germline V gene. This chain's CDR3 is CSVDSARRYNEQFF. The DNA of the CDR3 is TGCAGCGTTGATTCCGCAAGGAGATACAATGAGCAGTTCTTC.

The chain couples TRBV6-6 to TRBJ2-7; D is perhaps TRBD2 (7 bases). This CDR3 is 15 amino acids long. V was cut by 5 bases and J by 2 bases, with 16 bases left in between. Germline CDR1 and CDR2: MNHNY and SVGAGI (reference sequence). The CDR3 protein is CASSQIGGPTYEQYF. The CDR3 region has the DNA TGTGCCAGCAGTCAAATCGGGGGGCCCACCTACGAGCAGTACTTC.

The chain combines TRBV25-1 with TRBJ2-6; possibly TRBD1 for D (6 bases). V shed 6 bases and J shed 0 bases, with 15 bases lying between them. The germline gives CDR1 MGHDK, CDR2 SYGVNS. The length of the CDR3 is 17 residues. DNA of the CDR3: TGTGCCAGCAGATCCCCCGGACAGCACTCTGGGGCCAACGTCCTGACTTTC. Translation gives CASRSPGQHSGANVLTF.

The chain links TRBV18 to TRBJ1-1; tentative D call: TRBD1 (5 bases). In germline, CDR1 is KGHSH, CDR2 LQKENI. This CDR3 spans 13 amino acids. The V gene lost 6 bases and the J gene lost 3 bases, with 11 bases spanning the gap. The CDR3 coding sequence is TGTGCCAGCTCGTCAGGGAGGGACACTGAAGCTTTCTTT. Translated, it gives CASSSGRDTEAFF.

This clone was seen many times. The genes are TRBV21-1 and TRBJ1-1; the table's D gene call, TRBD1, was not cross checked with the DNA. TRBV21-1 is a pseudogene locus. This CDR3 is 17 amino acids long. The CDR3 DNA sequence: TGTGCCAGCAGCGACATTTTAAGGGGTCCACGGACCACTGAAGCTTTCTTT. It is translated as CASSDILRGPRTTEAFF.

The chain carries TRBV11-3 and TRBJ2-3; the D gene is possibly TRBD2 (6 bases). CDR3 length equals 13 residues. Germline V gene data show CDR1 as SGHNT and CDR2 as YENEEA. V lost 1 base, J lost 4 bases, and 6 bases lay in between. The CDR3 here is CASSLGEADTQYF. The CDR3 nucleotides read TGTGCCAGCAGCTTAGGGGAGGCAGATACGCAGTATTTT. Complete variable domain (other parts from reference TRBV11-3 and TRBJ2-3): EAGVVQSPRYKIIEKKQPVAFWCNPISGHNTLYWYLQNLGQGPELLIRYENEEAVDDSQLPKDRFSAERLKGVDSTLKIQPAELGDSAVYLCASSLGEADTQYFGPGTRLTVL.

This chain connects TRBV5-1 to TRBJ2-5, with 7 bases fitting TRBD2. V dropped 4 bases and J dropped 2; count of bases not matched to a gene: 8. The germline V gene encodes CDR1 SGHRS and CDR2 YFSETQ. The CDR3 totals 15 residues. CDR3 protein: CASSPGGTTQETQYF. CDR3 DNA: TGCGCCAGCAGCCCGGGTGGGACTACACAAGAGACCCAGTACTTC.

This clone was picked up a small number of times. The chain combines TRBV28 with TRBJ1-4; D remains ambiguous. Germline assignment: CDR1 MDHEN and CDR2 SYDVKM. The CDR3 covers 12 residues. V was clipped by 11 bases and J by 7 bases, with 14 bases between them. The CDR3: CACGRGREKLFF. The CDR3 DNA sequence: TGTGCCTGTGGTAGAGGGCGTGAAAAACTGTTTTTT.

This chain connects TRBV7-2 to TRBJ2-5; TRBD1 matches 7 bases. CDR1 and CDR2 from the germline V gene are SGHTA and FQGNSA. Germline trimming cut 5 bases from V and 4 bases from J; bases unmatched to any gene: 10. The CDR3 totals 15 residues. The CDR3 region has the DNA TGTGCCAGCAGCCGAGGACAGGTTGAGGCAGAGACCCAGTACTTC. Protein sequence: CASSRGQVEAETQYF.

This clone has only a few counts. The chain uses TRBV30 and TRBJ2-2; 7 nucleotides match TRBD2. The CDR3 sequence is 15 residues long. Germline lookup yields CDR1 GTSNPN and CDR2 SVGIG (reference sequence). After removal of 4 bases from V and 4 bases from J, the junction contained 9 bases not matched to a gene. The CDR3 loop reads CAWTPGEGFTGELFF. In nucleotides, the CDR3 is TGTGCCTGGACCCCCGGGGAGGGCTTCACCGGGGAGCTGTTTTTT.

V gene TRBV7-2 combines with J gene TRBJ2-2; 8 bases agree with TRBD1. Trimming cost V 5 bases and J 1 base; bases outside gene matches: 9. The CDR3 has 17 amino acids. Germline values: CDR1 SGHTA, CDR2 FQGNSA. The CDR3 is CASSRIGTGGNTGELFF. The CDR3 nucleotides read TGTGCCAGCAGCCGAATTGGGACAGGAGGGAACACCGGGGAGCTGTTTTTT.

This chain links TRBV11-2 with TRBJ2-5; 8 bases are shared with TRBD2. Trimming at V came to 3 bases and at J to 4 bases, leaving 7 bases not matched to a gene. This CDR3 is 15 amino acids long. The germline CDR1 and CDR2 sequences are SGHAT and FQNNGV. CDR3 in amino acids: CASSLHGGAVETQYF. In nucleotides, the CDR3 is TGTGCCAGCAGCTTGCACGGGGGGGCCGTAGAGACCCAGTACTTC.

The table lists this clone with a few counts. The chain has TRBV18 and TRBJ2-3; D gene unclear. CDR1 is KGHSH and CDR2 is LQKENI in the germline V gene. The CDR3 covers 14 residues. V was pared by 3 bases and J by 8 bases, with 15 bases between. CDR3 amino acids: CASSPPAQDGTQYF. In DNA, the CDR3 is TGTGCCAGCTCACCCCCTGCGCAGGATGGTACGCAGTATTTT.

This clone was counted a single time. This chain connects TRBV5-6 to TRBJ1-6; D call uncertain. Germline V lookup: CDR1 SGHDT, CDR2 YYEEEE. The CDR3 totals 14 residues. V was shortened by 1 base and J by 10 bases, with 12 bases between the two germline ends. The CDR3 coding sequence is TGTGCCAGCAGCTTGAGGCGGGATTGGTCACCCCTCCACTTT. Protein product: CASSLRRDWSPLHF. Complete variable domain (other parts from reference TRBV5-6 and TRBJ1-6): DAGVTQSPTHLIKTRGQQVTLRCSPKSGHDTVSWYQQALGQGPQFIFQYYEEEERQRGNFPDRFSGHQFPNYSSELNVNALLLGDSALYLCASSLRRDWSPLHFGNGTRLTVT.

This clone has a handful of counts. The CDR3 DNA follows: TGTGCCAGCAGCCCTGAAGCACCCGATACGCAGTATTTT. It yields the protein CASSPEAPDTQYF. V gene TRBV7-8 combines with J gene TRBJ2-3; no clear D. CDR3 length equals 13 residues. Germline assignment: CDR1 SGHVS and CDR2 FQNEAQ. Between the trimmed V and J ends, which lost 5 bases and 6 bases, there was a span of 12 bases.

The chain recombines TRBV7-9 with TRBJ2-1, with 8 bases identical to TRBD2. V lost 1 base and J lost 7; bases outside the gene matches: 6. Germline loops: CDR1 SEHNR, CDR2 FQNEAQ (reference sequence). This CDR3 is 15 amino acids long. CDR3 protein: CASSLVSGVKNEQFF. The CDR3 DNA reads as TGTGCCAGCAGCTTAGTTAGCGGGGTCAAAAATGAGCAGTTCTTC.

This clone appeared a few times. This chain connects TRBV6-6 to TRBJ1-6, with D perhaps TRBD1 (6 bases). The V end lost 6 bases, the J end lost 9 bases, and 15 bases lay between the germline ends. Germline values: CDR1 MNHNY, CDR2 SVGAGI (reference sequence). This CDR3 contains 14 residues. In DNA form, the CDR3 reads TGTGCCAGCAGACCTCCCCAACAGGGTTCACCCCTCCACTTT. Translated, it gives CASRPPQQGSPLHF.

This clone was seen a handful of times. The CDR3 nucleotides read TGTGCCTGGAGTGTCGGCGGGCCCCAGCATTTT. Residues: CAWSVGGPQHF. The chain combines TRBV30 with TRBJ1-5; D unresolved. Germline values: CDR1 GTSNPN, CDR2 SVGIG (reference sequence). The V end lost 0 bases, the J end lost 9 bases, and 6 bases lay between the germline ends. This CDR3 comprises 11 residues.

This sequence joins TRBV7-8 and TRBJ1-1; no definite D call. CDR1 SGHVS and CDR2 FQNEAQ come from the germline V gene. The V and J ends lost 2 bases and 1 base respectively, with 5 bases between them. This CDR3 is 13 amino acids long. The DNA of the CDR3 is TGTGCCAGCAGCTTATTCGGGAACACTGAAGCTTTCTTT. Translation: CASSLFGNTEAFF.

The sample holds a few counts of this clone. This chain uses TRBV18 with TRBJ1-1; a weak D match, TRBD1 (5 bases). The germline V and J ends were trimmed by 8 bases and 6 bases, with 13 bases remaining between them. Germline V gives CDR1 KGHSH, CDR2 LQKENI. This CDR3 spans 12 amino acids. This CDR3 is CASLTRGAEAFF. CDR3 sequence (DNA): TGTGCCAGCCTGACAAGGGGTGCTGAAGCTTTCTTT.

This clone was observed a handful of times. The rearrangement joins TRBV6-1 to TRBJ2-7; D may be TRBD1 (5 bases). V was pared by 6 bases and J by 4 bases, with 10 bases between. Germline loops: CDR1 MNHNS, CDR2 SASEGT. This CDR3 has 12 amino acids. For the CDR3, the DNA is TGTGCCAGCAGGACCGACAGATACGAGCAGTACTTC. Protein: CASRTDRYEQYF.